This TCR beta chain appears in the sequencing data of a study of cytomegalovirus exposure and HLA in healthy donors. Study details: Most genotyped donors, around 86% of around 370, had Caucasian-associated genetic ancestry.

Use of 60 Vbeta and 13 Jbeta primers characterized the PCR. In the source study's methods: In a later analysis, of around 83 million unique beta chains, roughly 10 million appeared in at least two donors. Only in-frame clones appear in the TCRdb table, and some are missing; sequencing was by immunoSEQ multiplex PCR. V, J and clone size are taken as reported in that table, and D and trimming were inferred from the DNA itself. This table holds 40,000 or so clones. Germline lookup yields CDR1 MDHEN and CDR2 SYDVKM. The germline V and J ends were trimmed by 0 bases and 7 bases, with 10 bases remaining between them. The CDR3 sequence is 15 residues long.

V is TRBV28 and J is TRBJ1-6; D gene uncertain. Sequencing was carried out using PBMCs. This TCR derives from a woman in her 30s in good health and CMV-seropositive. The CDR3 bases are TGTGCCAGCAGTTTATGGTGGCGGGAAAATTCACCCCTCCACTTT. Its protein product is CASSLWWRENSPLHF. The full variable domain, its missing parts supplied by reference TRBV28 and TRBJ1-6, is DVKVTQSSRYLVKRTGEKVFLECVQDMDHENMFWYRQDPGLGLRLIYFSYDVKMKEKGDIPEGYSVSREKKERFSLILESASTNQTSMYLCASSLWWRENSPLHFGNGTRLTVT.